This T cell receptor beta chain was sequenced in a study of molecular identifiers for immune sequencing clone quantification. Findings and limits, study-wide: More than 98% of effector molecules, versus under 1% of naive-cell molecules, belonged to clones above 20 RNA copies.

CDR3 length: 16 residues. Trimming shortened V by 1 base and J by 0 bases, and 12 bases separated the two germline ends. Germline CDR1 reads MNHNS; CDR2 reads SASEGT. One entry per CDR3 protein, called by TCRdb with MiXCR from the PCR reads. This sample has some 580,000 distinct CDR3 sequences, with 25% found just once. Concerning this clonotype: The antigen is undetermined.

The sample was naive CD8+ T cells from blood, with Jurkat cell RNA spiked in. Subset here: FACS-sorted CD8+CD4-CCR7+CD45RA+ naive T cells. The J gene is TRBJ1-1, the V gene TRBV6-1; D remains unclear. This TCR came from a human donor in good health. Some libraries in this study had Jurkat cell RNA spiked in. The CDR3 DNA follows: TGTGCCAGCAGTGAAGATGGTTTGAGGCTGAACACTGAAGCTTTCTTT. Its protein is CASSEDGLRLNTEAFF.